This record looks at one TCR beta chain sequence and its context. Antigen specificity is unknown. PCR used 60 Vbeta primers and 13 Jbeta primers. The repertoire was sequenced with immunoSEQ multiplex PCR; TCRdb's copy has only in-frame clones and lacks some. The sample has 150,000 to 200,000 clones, more than 75% seen once. This entry comes from a study of cytomegalovirus exposure and HLA in healthy donors. Regarding the study as a whole: The HLA-A and HLA-B alleles of most subjects were reportedly predicted accurately from TCR beta sequences. Links to common viral pathogens appeared, in a later analysis, for several of the most significant clusters.

There are 12 residues in the CDR3. The V and J ends lost 4 bases and 7 bases respectively, with 7 bases between them. The germline V gene has CDR1 SGHDN and CDR2 FVKESK. Source material: PBMCs. The genes are TRBV14 and TRBJ1-4, with D tentatively TRBD1 (6 bases). The source is a woman under 30 in good health and CMV-seronegative. CDR3 nucleotides: TGTGCCAGCAGCCCACAGGGTGAAAAACTGTTTTTT. Residues: CASSPQGEKLFF.